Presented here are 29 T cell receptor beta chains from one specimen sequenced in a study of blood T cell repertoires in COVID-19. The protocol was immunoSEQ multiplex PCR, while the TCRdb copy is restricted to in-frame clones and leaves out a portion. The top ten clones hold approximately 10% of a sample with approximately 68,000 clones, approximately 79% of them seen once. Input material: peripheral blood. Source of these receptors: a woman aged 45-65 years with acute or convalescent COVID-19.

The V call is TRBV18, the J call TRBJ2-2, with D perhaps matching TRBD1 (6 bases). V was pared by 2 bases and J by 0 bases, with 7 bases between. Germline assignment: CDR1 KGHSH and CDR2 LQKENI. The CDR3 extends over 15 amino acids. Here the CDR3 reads CASSPRTANTGELFF. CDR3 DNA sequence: TGTGCCAGCTCACCAAGGACAGCGAACACCGGGGAGCTGTTTTTT.

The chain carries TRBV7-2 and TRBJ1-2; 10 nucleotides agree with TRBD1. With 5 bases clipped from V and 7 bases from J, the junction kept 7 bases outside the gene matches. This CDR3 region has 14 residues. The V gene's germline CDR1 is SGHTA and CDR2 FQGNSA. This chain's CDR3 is CASSVGQGVVGYTF. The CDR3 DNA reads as TGTGCCAGCAGCGTAGGACAGGGGGTTGTTGGCTACACCTTC. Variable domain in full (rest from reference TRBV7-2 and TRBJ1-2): GAGVSQSPSNKVTEKGKDVELRCDPISGHTALYWYRQSLGQGLEFLIYFQGNSAPDKSGLPSDRFSAERTGGSVSTLTIQRTQQEDSAVYLCASSVGQGVVGYTFGSGTRLTVV.

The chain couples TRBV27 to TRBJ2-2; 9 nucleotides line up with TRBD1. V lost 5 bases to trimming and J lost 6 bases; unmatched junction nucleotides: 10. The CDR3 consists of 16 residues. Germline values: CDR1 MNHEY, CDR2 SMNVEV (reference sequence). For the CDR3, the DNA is TGTGCCAGCAGTCCCCTCGGGACAGGGACTTCCGGGGAGCTGTTTTTT. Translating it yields CASSPLGTGTSGELFF.

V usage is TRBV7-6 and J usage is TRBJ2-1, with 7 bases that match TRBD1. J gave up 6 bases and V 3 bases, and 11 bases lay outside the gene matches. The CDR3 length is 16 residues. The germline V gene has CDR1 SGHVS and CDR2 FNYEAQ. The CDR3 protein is CASSLDDRVIVNEQFF. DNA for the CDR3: TGTGCCAGCAGCTTGGACGACAGGGTAATCGTCAATGAGCAGTTCTTC.

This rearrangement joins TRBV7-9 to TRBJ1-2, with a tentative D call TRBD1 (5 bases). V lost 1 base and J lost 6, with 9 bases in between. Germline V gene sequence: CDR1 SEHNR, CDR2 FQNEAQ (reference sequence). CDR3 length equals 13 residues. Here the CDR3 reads CASSLESGDGYTF. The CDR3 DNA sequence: TGTGCCAGCAGCTTAGAGTCGGGGGATGGCTACACCTTC.

CDR3 sequence (DNA): TGTGCCAGCAGTTCCCATCTCCGGGGGCGGGGGGATACGCAGTATTTT. Translated: CASSSHLRGRGDTQYF. This chain joins TRBV27 and TRBJ2-3, with TRBD2 as a possible D gene (7 bases). The CDR3 is 16 residues long. Trimming cost V 4 bases and J 6 bases, with 20 bases left between them. Germline V gives CDR1 MNHEY, CDR2 SMNVEV (reference sequence).

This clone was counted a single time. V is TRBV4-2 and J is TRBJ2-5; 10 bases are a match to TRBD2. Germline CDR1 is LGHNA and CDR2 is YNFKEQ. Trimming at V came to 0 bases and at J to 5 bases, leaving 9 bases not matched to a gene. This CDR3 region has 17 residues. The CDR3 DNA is TGTGCCAGCAGCCAAGAAACCAGCGGGAGGGCCGAGGAGACCCAGTACTTC. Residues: CASSQETSGRAEETQYF.

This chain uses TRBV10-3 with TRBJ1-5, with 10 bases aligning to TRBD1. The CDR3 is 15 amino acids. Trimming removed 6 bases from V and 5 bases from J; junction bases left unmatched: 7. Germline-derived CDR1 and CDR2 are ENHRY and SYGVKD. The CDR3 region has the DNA TGTGCCATCAGGGAAGACAGGGGGCGAGATCAGCCCCAGCATTTT. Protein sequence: CAIREDRGRDQPQHF.

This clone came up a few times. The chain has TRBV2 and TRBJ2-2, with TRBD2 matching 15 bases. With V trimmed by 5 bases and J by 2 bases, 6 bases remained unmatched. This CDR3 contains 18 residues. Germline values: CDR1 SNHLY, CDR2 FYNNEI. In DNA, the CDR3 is TGTGCCAGCAGTTCTCCGGGACTAGCGGGAGGAAACACCGGGGAGCTGTTTTTT. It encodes CASSSPGLAGGNTGELFF.

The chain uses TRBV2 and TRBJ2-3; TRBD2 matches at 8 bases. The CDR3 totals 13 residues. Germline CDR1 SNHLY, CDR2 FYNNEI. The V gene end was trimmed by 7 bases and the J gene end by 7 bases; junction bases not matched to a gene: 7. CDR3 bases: TGTGCCAGCAACGAGCGGGAGTTAAATACGCAGTATTTT. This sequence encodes CASNERELNTQYF.

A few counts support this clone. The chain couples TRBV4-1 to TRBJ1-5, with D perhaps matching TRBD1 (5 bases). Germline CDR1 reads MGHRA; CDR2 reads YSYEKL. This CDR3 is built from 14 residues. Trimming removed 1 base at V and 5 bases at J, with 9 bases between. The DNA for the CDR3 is TGCGCCAGCAGCCAAGCAGGGAAGCATCAGCCCCAGCATTTT. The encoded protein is CASSQAGKHQPQHF.

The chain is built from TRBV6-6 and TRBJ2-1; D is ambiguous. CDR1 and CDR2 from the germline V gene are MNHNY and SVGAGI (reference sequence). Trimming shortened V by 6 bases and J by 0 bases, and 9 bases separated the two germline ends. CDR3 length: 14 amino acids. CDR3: CASSPLSSYNEQFF. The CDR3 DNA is TGTGCCAGCAGCCCCCTGAGCTCCTACAATGAGCAGTTCTTC.

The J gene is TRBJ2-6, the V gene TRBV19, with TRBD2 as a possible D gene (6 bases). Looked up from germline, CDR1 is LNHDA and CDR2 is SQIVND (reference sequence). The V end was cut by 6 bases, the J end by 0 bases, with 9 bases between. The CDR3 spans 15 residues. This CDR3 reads CASRGRNSGANVLTF. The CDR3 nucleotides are TGTGCCAGTAGGGGGAGGAACTCTGGGGCCAACGTCCTGACTTTC.

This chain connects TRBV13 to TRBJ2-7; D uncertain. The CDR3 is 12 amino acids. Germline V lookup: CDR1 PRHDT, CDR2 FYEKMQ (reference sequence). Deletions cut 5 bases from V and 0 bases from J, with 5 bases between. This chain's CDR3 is CASSLSSYEQYF. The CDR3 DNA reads TGTGCCAGCAGCCTTAGCTCCTACGAGCAGTACTTC.

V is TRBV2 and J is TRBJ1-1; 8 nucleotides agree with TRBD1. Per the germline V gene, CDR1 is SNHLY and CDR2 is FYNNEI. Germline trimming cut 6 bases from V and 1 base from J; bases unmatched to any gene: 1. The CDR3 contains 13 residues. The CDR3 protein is CASSGQGNTEAFF. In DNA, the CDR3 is TGTGCCAGCAGCGGACAGGGGAACACTGAAGCTTTCTTT.

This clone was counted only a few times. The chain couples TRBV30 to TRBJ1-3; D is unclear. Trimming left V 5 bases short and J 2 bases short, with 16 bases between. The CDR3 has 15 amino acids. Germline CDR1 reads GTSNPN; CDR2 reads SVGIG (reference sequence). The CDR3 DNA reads TGTGCCTGGGATGCGGAGCGCCTTGCTGGAAACACCATATATTTT. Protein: CAWDAERLAGNTIYF.

The CDR3 region has the DNA TGTGCCTGGAGTCGTGGGGGGGACACTGAAGCTTTCTTT. As protein: CAWSRGGDTEAFF. This sequence joins TRBV30 and TRBJ1-1; TRBD1 might be the D (5 bases). With 2 bases removed from V and 3 bases from J, the gap between germline ends came to 10 bases. Germline V CDR1 and CDR2: GTSNPN, SVGIG (reference sequence). CDR3 size: 13 residues.

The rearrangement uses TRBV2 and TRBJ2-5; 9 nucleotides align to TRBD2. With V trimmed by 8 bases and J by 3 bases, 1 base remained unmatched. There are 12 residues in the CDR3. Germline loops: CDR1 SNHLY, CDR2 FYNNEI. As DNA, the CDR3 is TGTGCCAGCCGACTAGCGGAAGAGACCCAGTACTTC. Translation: CASRLAEETQYF.

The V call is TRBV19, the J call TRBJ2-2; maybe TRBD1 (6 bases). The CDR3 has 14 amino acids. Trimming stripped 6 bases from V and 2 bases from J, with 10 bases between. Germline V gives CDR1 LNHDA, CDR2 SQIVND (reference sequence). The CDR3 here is CASSTGFNTGELFF. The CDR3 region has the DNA TGTGCCAGTAGCACAGGGTTCAACACCGGGGAGCTGTTTTTT. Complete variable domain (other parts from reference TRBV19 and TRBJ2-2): DGGITQSPKYLFRKEGQNVTLSCEQNLNHDAMYWYRQDPGQGLRLIYYSQIVNDFQKGDIAEGYSVSREKKESFPLTVTSAQKNPTAFYLCASSTGFNTGELFFGEGSRLTVL.

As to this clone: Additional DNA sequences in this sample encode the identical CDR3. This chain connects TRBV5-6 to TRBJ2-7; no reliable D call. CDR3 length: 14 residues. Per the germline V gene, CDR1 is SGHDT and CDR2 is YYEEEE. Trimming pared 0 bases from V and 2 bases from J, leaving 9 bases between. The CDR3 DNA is TGTGCCAGCAGCTTGGGCCAGGCCGCCTACGAGCAGTACTTC. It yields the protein CASSLGQAAYEQYF.

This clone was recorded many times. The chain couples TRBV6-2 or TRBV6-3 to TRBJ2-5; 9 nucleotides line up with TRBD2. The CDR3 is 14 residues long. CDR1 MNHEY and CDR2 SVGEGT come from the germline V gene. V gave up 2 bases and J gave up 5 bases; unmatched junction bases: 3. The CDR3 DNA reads TGTGCCAGCAGTTACGGCGGGAGGGCCGAGACCCAGTACTTC. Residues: CASSYGGRAETQYF.

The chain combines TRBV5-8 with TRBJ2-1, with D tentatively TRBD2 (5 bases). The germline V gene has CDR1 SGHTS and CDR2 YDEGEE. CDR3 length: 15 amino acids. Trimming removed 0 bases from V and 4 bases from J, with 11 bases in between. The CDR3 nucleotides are TGTGCCAGCAGCTTGGGCCTAGCAGATTACAATGAGCAGTTCTTC. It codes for CASSLGLADYNEQFF.

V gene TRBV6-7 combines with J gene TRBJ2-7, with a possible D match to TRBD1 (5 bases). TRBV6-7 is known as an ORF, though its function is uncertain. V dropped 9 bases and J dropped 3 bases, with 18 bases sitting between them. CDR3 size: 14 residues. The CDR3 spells CARWNKGLVYEQYF. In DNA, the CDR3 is TGTGCCAGATGGAACAAGGGGCTTGTCTACGAGCAGTACTTC.

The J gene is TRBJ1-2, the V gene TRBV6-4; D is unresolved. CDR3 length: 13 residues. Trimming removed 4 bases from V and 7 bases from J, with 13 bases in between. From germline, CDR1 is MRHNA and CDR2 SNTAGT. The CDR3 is CASSGPHGVGYTF. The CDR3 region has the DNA TGTGCCAGCAGTGGGCCCCACGGGGTTGGCTACACCTTC.

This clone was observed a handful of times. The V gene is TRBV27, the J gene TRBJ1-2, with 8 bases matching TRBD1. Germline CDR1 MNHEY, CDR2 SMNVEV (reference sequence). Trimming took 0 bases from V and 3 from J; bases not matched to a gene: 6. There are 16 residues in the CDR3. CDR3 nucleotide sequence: TGTGCCAGCAGTTTATCCGGACAGGGCGGAGACTATGGCTACACCTTC. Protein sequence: CASSLSGQGGDYGYTF.

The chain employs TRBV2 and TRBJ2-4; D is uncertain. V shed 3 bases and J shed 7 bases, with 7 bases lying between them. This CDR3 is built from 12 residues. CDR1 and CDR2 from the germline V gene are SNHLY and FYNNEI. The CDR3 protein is CASSDRRNIQYF. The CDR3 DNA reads TGTGCCAGCAGTGATCGCCGGAACATTCAGTACTTC. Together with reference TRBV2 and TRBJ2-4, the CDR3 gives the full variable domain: EPEVTQTPSHQVTQMGQEVILRCVPISNHLYFYWYRQILGQKVEFLVSFYNNEISEKSEIFDDQFSVERPDGSNFTLKIRSTKLEDSAMYFCASSDRRNIQYFGAGTRLSVL.

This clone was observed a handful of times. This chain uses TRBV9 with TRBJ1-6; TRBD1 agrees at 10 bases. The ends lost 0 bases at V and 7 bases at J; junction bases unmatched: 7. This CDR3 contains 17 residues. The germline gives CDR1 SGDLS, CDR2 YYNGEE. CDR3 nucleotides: TGTGCCAGCAGCGTAGGGGACGGGACAGGGGCCAATTCACCCCTCCACTTT. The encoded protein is CASSVGDGTGANSPLHF. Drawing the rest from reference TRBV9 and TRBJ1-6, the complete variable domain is DSGVTQTPKHLITATGQRVTLRCSPRSGDLSVYWYQQSLDQGLQFLIQYYNGEERAKGNILERFSAQQFPDLHSELNLSSLELGDSALYFCASSVGDGTGANSPLHFGNGTRLTVT.

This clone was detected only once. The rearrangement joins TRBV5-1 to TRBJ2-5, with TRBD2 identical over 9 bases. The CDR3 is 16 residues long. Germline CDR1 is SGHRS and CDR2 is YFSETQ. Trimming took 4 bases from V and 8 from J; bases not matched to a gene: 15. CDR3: CASSDQIAGVQKTQYF. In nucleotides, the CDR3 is TGCGCCAGCAGCGACCAGATAGCGGGGGTCCAGAAAACCCAGTACTTC. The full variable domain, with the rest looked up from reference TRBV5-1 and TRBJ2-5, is KAGVTQTPRYLIKTRGQQVTLSCSPISGHRSVSWYQQTPGQGLQFLFEYFSETQRNKGNFPGRFSGRQFSNSRSEMNVSTLELGDSALYLCASSDQIAGVQKTQYFGPGTRLLVL.

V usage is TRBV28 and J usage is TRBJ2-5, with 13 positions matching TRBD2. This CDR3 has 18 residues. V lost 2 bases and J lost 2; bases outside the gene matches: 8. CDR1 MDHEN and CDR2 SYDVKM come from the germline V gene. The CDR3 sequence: CASSLTSGRALRQETQYF. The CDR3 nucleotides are TGTGCCAGCAGTTTAACTAGCGGGAGGGCCCTCCGGCAAGAGACCCAGTACTTC.